The rows below give T cell receptor beta chains drawn from one sample of a study of PD-1 blockade in classical Hodgkin lymphoma. Data came from immunoSEQ multiplex PCR; TCRdb stores just in-frame clones and leaves some out. The sample records 20,000 to 25,000 clones, less than 95% being singletons. The sample was CD4+ T cells from blood. These receptor sequences come from a human donor with classical Hodgkin lymphoma. CDR3s include the opening cysteine and the closing phenylalanine or tryptophan. Fields, in order: J gene, V gene, CDR3 length, clone size, D gene, CDR3 protein, CDR3 DNA. D genes are given only for firm matches. Clone size, where shown, is once, few, many, or a class for clones that have expanded.

J gene: TRBJ2-5; V gene: TRBV7-9; CDR3 length: 16; clone size: -; D gene: TRBD2; CDR3 protein: CASSLAPLAGGQTQYF; CDR3 DNA: TGTGCCAGCAGCTTAGCGCCACTAGCGGGGGGGCAGACCCAGTACTTC
J gene: TRBJ2-7; V gene: TRBV28; CDR3 length: 14; clone size: -; D gene: -; CDR3 protein: CASSLEGEGYEQYF; CDR3 DNA: TGTGCCAGCAGTTTGGAGGGGGAAGGCTACGAGCAGTACTTC
J gene: TRBJ1-1; V gene: TRBV2; CDR3 length: 14; clone size: -; D gene: -; CDR3 protein: CASSDPFPGTEAFF; CDR3 DNA: TGTGCCAGCAGTGACCCATTCCCAGGCACTGAAGCTTTCTTT
J gene: TRBJ2-1; V gene: TRBV5-6; CDR3 length: 16; clone size: -; D gene: TRBD2; CDR3 protein: CASSLFRGRVDNEQFF; CDR3 DNA: TGTGCCAGCAGCTTGTTTCGGGGGAGGGTTGACAATGAGCAGTTCTTC
J gene: TRBJ2-3; V gene: TRBV15; CDR3 length: 16; clone size: -; D gene: -; CDR3 protein: CATSGIGAAYTDTQYF; CDR3 DNA: TGTGCCACCAGCGGGATCGGGGCAGCTTACACAGATACGCAGTATTTT
J gene: TRBJ2-5; V gene: TRBV29-1; CDR3 length: 12; clone size: -; D gene: TRBD1; CDR3 protein: CSVRTGGETQYF; CDR3 DNA: TGCAGCGTCAGGACAGGGGGGGAGACCCAGTACTTC
J gene: TRBJ2-2; V gene: TRBV5-1; CDR3 length: 14; clone size: -; D gene: TRBD1; CDR3 protein: CASSWDRADGELFF; CDR3 DNA: TGCGCCAGCAGCTGGGACAGGGCCGACGGGGAGCTGTTTTTT
J gene: TRBJ2-1; V gene: TRBV29-1; CDR3 length: 14; clone size: -; D gene: -; CDR3 protein: CSVLSSGIYNEQFF; CDR3 DNA: TGCAGCGTTCTGTCTTCCGGCATCTACAATGAGCAGTTCTTC
J gene: TRBJ2-3; V gene: TRBV7-2; CDR3 length: 16; clone size: -; D gene: -; CDR3 protein: CASSLNGGRSTDTQYF; CDR3 DNA: TGTGCCAGCAGCCTAAACGGGGGGCGCAGCACAGATACGCAGTATTTT
J gene: TRBJ2-6; V gene: TRBV25-1; CDR3 length: 16; clone size: -; D gene: -; CDR3 protein: CASVQTGPSGANVLTF; CDR3 DNA: TGTGCCAGTGTCCAAACAGGGCCCTCTGGGGCCAACGTCCTGACTTTC
J gene: TRBJ2-4; V gene: TRBV19; CDR3 length: 13; clone size: -; D gene: -; CDR3 protein: CASSNRGANIQYF; CDR3 DNA: TGTGCCAGTAGCAACAGAGGGGCCAACATTCAGTACTTC
J gene: TRBJ2-5; V gene: TRBV5-1; CDR3 length: 15; clone size: once; D gene: TRBD1; CDR3 protein: CASSSRTGGAETQYF; CDR3 DNA: TGCGCCAGCAGCTCGAGGACAGGGGGCGCGGAGACCCAGTACTTC
J gene: TRBJ1-1; V gene: TRBV7-9; CDR3 length: 16; clone size: -; D gene: -; CDR3 protein: CASSFGAGWEDTEAFF; CDR3 DNA: TGTGCCAGCAGCTTTGGGGCCGGTTGGGAGGACACTGAAGCTTTCTTT
J gene: TRBJ2-7; V gene: TRBV5-1; CDR3 length: 15; clone size: -; D gene: -; CDR3 protein: CASSLSAGASYEQYF; CDR3 DNA: TGCGCCAGCAGCTTGTCGGCAGGGGCCTCCTACGAGCAGTACTTC
J gene: TRBJ1-1; V gene: TRBV6-1; CDR3 length: 15; clone size: -; D gene: -; CDR3 protein: CANEGDRALNTEAFF; CDR3 DNA: TGTGCCAACGAGGGGGATCGAGCGCTGAACACTGAAGCTTTCTTT
J gene: TRBJ1-1; V gene: TRBV6-1; CDR3 length: 15; clone size: once; D gene: -; CDR3 protein: CASSVGHLGYTEAFF; CDR3 DNA: TGTGCCAGCAGTGTGGGACATTTGGGGTACACTGAAGCTTTCTTT
J gene: TRBJ1-5; V gene: TRBV28; CDR3 length: 13; clone size: -; D gene: -; CDR3 protein: CATKPSGARPQHF; CDR3 DNA: TGTGCCACCAAACCTTCGGGGGCGAGGCCCCAGCATTTT
J gene: TRBJ2-1; V gene: TRBV5-1; CDR3 length: 13; clone size: -; D gene: TRBD1; CDR3 protein: CASSTGTTNEQFF; CDR3 DNA: TGCGCCAGCTCGACAGGGACCACCAATGAGCAGTTCTTC
J gene: TRBJ1-5; V gene: TRBV4-3; CDR3 length: 17; clone size: -; D gene: -; CDR3 protein: CASSPDWGAWDNQPQHF; CDR3 DNA: TGCGCCAGCAGCCCAGACTGGGGGGCTTGGGACAATCAGCCCCAGCATTTT
J gene: TRBJ2-1; V gene: TRBV5-5; CDR3 length: 14; clone size: -; D gene: -; CDR3 protein: CASSPRPLANEQFF; CDR3 DNA: TGTGCCAGCAGCCCCAGACCCCTCGCTAATGAGCAGTTCTTC
J gene: TRBJ1-2; V gene: TRBV19; CDR3 length: 14; clone size: -; D gene: -; CDR3 protein: CASKGAGSDYGYTF; CDR3 DNA: TGTGCCAGTAAAGGGGCAGGGTCCGACTATGGCTACACCTTC
J gene: TRBJ2-5; V gene: TRBV5-4; CDR3 length: 13; clone size: -; D gene: -; CDR3 protein: CASSLGVQETQYF; CDR3 DNA: TGTGCCAGCAGCTTGGGGGTCCAAGAGACCCAGTACTTC
J gene: TRBJ2-6; V gene: TRBV4-1; CDR3 length: 19; clone size: -; D gene: TRBD1; CDR3 protein: CASSQGQIASYSGANVLTF; CDR3 DNA: TGCGCCAGCAGCCAGGGACAGATTGCTTCCTACTCTGGGGCCAACGTCCTGACTTTC
J gene: TRBJ2-6; V gene: TRBV9; CDR3 length: 17; clone size: -; D gene: -; CDR3 protein: CASSPEIRSSGANVLTF; CDR3 DNA: TGTGCCAGCAGCCCTGAGATTCGGTCCTCTGGGGCCAACGTCCTGACTTTC
J gene: TRBJ1-1; V gene: TRBV7-2; CDR3 length: 13; clone size: -; D gene: -; CDR3 protein: CASSFGSLAEAFF; CDR3 DNA: TGTGCCAGCAGCTTCGGGAGTCTTGCTGAAGCTTTCTTT
J gene: TRBJ1-2; V gene: TRBV7-8; CDR3 length: 13; clone size: -; D gene: -; CDR3 protein: CASSLGDGVGYTF; CDR3 DNA: TGTGCCAGCAGCTTGGGAGATGGTGTTGGCTACACCTTC
J gene: TRBJ2-5; V gene: TRBV15; CDR3 length: 17; clone size: once; D gene: -; CDR3 protein: CATSRDRPARSMETQYF; CDR3 DNA: TGTGCCACCAGCAGAGATCGGCCCGCGCGGAGCATGGAGACCCAGTACTTC
J gene: TRBJ2-3; V gene: TRBV11-2; CDR3 length: 14; clone size: -; D gene: -; CDR3 protein: CASSRLVYGDTQYF; CDR3 DNA: TGTGCCAGCAGCCGACTAGTCTACGGGGATACGCAGTATTTT
J gene: TRBJ1-1; V gene: TRBV4-1; CDR3 length: 13; clone size: -; D gene: -; CDR3 protein: CASRGQRNTEAFF; CDR3 DNA: TGCGCCAGCAGAGGACAGAGGAACACTGAAGCTTTCTTT
J gene: TRBJ2-6; V gene: TRBV30; CDR3 length: 14; clone size: -; D gene: -; CDR3 protein: CAWSLNSGANVLTF; CDR3 DNA: TGTGCCTGGAGTCTGAACTCTGGGGCCAACGTCCTGACTTTC
J gene: TRBJ2-5; V gene: TRBV15; CDR3 length: 14; clone size: -; D gene: -; CDR3 protein: CATSRGVSQETQYF; CDR3 DNA: TGTGCCACCAGCAGAGGGGTCAGCCAAGAGACCCAGTACTTC
J gene: TRBJ2-2; V gene: TRBV10-1; CDR3 length: 15; clone size: -; D gene: TRBD2; CDR3 protein: CASSEAGGLSGELFF; CDR3 DNA: TGCGCCAGCAGTGAAGCGGGGGGGCTGTCCGGGGAGCTGTTTTTT
J gene: TRBJ2-3; V gene: TRBV5-1; CDR3 length: 15; clone size: -; D gene: TRBD1; CDR3 protein: CASSLTGGAPDTQYF; CDR3 DNA: TGCGCCAGCAGCTTGACAGGGGGCGCCCCAGATACGCAGTATTTT
J gene: TRBJ1-6; V gene: TRBV6-6; CDR3 length: 13; clone size: -; D gene: -; CDR3 protein: CASRRAQNSPLHF; CDR3 DNA: TGTGCCAGTAGGCGGGCTCAGAATTCACCCCTCCACTTT